These 28 T cell receptor beta chains were all obtained from the same sample, sequenced in a study of T cell responses to AZD1222 COVID-19 vaccine. The data were produced by immunoSEQ multiplex PCR, yet TCRdb's version contains in-frame clones alone and is incomplete. The data show about 57,000 clones, 70% to 90% seen once. The sample in question was peripheral blood, obtained on day 0 of AZD1222 vaccination. All receptors derive from an adult in good health.

The chain has TRBV7-6 and TRBJ2-7; TRBD1 is a possible D gene (6 bases). Trimming removed 0 bases from V and 0 bases from J, with 15 bases in between. This CDR3 has 17 residues. Germline V gene sequence: CDR1 SGHVS, CDR2 FNYEAQ. The CDR3 DNA reads as TGTGCCAGCAGCTTAGCCCAACGACAGGTCCGCTCCTACGAGCAGTACTTC. Protein product: CASSLAQRQVRSYEQYF.

V usage is TRBV27 and J usage is TRBJ2-7, with D possibly TRBD1 on 5 matching bases. Germline V gene sequence: CDR1 MNHEY, CDR2 SMNVEV (reference sequence). V was clipped by 2 bases and J by 1 base, with 12 bases between them. The CDR3 is 15 residues long. The CDR3 sequence is CASSLTGGISYEQYF. CDR3 coding DNA: TGTGCCAGCAGTTTAACAGGTGGGATATCCTACGAGCAGTACTTC.

CDR3 coding DNA: TGTGCCAGCAGCTTGCCACTAGCGCCGAGCTCCTACAATGAGCAGTTCTTC. Translating gives CASSLPLAPSSYNEQFF. This rearrangement joins TRBV5-7 to TRBJ2-1; 7 bases match TRBD2. TRBV5-7 qualifies as an ORF whose function is uncertain. J lost 0 bases, V lost 1 base, and 7 bases had no gene match. This CDR3 is built from 17 residues.

The V call is TRBV28, the J call TRBJ2-7; 7 bases match TRBD2. With 10 bases clipped from V and 1 base from J, the junction kept 13 bases outside the gene matches. Germline-derived CDR1 and CDR2 are MDHEN and SYDVKM. CDR3 length equals 15 residues. The CDR3 loop reads CATTASWEGSYEQYF. The CDR3 DNA sequence: TGTGCCACGACGGCCAGCTGGGAGGGGTCCTACGAGCAGTACTTC. Filled out from reference TRBV28 and TRBJ2-7, the complete variable domain reads DVKVTQSSRYLVKRTGEKVFLECVQDMDHENMFWYRQDPGLGLRLIYFSYDVKMKEKGDIPEGYSVSREKKERFSLILESASTNQTSMYLCATTASWEGSYEQYFGPGTRLTVT.

CDR3 sequence (DNA): TGTGCCAGCAGCATGCGGGCAGGGATTGTCTATGAGCAGTTCTTC. It yields the protein CASSMRAGIVYEQFF. The gene calls are TRBV2 and TRBJ2-1; perhaps D is TRBD1 or TRBD2 (5 bases each). CDR1 and CDR2 from the germline V gene are SNHLY and FYNNEI. V lost 6 bases and J 8 bases, leaving 20 bases between the germline ends. The CDR3 loop spans 15 amino acids.

This clone was found once. It is unclear where the CDR3 begins or ends on the DNA, so no DNA is shown, and the CDR3 is as TCRdb lists it. The V call is TRBV7-8, the J call TRBJ2-3. The CDR3 has 14 residues if both end residues are counted. Looked up from germline, CDR1 is SGHVS and CDR2 is FQNEAQ. CDR3 in amino acids: CASSSSGAAYTQYF.

The gene calls are TRBV6-5 and TRBJ2-3; 8 bases map to TRBD2. J gave up 1 base and V 6 bases, and 3 bases lay outside the gene matches. Germline CDR1 reads MNHEY; CDR2 reads SVGAGI. The CDR3 contains 14 residues. The CDR3 coding sequence is TGTGCCAGCAGCGTTAGCGGGGGCACAGATACGCAGTATTTT. Its translation: CASSVSGGTDTQYF.

This rearrangement joins TRBV7-9 to TRBJ1-1; TRBD1 is a possible D gene (6 bases). Germline loops: CDR1 SEHNR, CDR2 FQNEAQ (reference sequence). CDR3 length: 14 amino acids. V lost 5 bases and J lost 6, with 16 bases in between. The CDR3 coding sequence is TGTGCCAGCAGCCACAAAGGGGGGGCCGCTGAAGCTTTCTTT. Protein: CASSHKGGAAEAFF. Full variable domain (outside the CDR3, taken from reference TRBV7-9 and TRBJ1-1): DTGVSQNPRHKITKRGQNVTFRCDPISEHNRLYWYRQTLGQGPEFLTYFQNEAQLEKSRLLSDRFSAERPKGSFSTLEIQRTEQGDSAMYLCASSHKGGAAEAFFGQGTRLTVV.

J is TRBJ1-1 and V is TRBV5-1; D gene unclear. Germline CDR1 reads SGHRS; CDR2 reads YFSETQ. Trimming left V 3 bases short and J 4 bases short, with 13 bases between. This CDR3 has 14 amino acids. CDR3 DNA sequence: TGCGCCAGCAGCTCAATCCACCCCGCCACTGAAGCTTTCTTT. As protein: CASSSIHPATEAFF.

The CDR3: CASSFGDTVAGEQFF. CDR3 nucleotides: TGCGCCAGCAGCTTCGGGGACACTGTTGCGGGGGAGCAGTTCTTC. This chain uses TRBV5-1 with TRBJ2-1; D might be TRBD1 or TRBD2, each matching 6 bases. CDR3 length: 15 amino acids. Germline CDR1 and CDR2: SGHRS and YFSETQ. Trimming shortened V by 2 bases and J by 10 bases, and 19 bases separated the two germline ends.

The chain couples TRBV24-1 to TRBJ2-7; unclear D gene. V lost 0 bases, J lost 5 bases, and 1 base lay in between. Germline assignment: CDR1 KGHDR and CDR2 SFDVKD. The CDR3 spans 11 residues. The CDR3 DNA sequence: TGTGCCACCAGTGATTTGGACGAGCAGTACTTC. It encodes CATSDLDEQYF.

This chain links TRBV7-9 with TRBJ2-6; D unclear. The CDR3 covers 13 residues. Germline values: CDR1 SEHNR, CDR2 FQNEAQ (reference sequence). The V and J ends lost 0 bases and 11 bases respectively, with 8 bases between them. Written as DNA, the CDR3 is TGTGCCAGCAGCTTAGCTACTGGGGACGTCCTGACTTTC. Protein product: CASSLATGDVLTF.

CDR3 amino acids: CASSFGRGLANEKLFF. CDR3 DNA: TGTGCCAGCAGCTTCGGAAGGGGGTTGGCTAATGAAAAACTGTTTTTT. V usage is TRBV5-5 and J usage is TRBJ1-4, with D perhaps TRBD1 (6 bases). Between the trimmed V and J ends, which lost 2 bases and 3 bases, there was a span of 14 bases. This CDR3 is built from 16 residues. The V gene's germline CDR1 is SGHKS and CDR2 YYEKEE (reference sequence).

CDR3 nucleotides: TGTGCCAGCGCGGTGACAGGAGGGACAGATACGCAGTATTTT. This codes for CASAVTGGTDTQYF. The gene calls are TRBV6-4 and TRBJ2-3, with D perhaps being TRBD1 or TRBD2 (6 bases each). The V end lost 8 bases, the J end lost 3 bases, and 15 bases lay between the germline ends. The CDR3 sequence is 14 residues long. Germline V gene sequence: CDR1 MRHNA, CDR2 SNTAGT.

The chain has TRBV2 and TRBJ1-1; no definite D call. The CDR3 is made up of 11 amino acids. Germline V lookup: CDR1 SNHLY, CDR2 FYNNEI. Deletions cut 4 bases from V and 7 bases from J, with 7 bases between. The CDR3: CASSGDNEAFF. The CDR3, as DNA: TGTGCCAGCAGTGGTGACAATGAAGCTTTCTTT. Full variable domain (remainder filled in from reference TRBV2 and TRBJ1-1): EPEVTQTPSHQVTQMGQEVILRCVPISNHLYFYWYRQILGQKVEFLVSFYNNEISEKSEIFDDQFSVERPDGSNFTLKIRSTKLEDSAMYFCASSGDNEAFFGQGTRLTVV.

The J gene is TRBJ2-7, the V gene TRBV6-5; TRBD1 aligns across 7 bases. J was trimmed by 6 bases and V by 6 bases; bases with no gene match: 14. The CDR3 is 15 amino acids. Germline values: CDR1 MNHEY, CDR2 SVGAGI. The CDR3 DNA reads TGTGCCAGCAGGGAGAGTCCCGGGACAGACGGCGAGCAGTACTTC. Amino acids: CASRESPGTDGEQYF.

The genes are TRBV6-6 and TRBJ1-4; 7 bases align to TRBD1. Trimming cost V 2 bases and J 5 bases; bases outside gene matches: 2. Looked up from germline, CDR1 is MNHNY and CDR2 is SVGAGI (reference sequence). The CDR3 loop spans 14 amino acids. CDR3 sequence (DNA): TGTGCCAGCAGTTACGAGGGGGCCAATGAAAAACTGTTTTTT. It codes for CASSYEGANEKLFF.

The genes are TRBV27 and TRBJ1-1; the D is unclear. Germline CDR1 and CDR2: MNHEY and SMNVEV (reference sequence). CDR3 length: 11 amino acids. V dropped 3 bases and J dropped 8 bases, with 7 bases sitting between them. CDR3 in amino acids: CASSLGGEAFF. The CDR3 coding sequence is TGTGCCAGCAGTTTGGGAGGAGAAGCTTTCTTT.

This sequence joins TRBV11-2 and TRBJ2-3, with a weak D call TRBD2 (7 bases). Between the trimmed V and J ends, which lost 5 bases and 2 bases, there was a span of 17 bases. Germline values: CDR1 SGHAT, CDR2 FQNNGV. The CDR3 runs to 16 residues. The CDR3 protein is CASSAGARAITDTQYF. CDR3 in DNA: TGTGCCAGCAGCGCGGGGGCGCGGGCTATCACAGATACGCAGTATTTT.

The chain joins TRBV29-1 to TRBJ2-7; D is ambiguous. From germline, CDR1 is SQVTM and CDR2 ANQGSEA. This CDR3 comprises 11 residues. The DNA of the CDR3 is TGCAGTGCAACCAGAGATTACGAGCAGTACTTC. It is translated as CSATRDYEQYF.

This clone was observed a single time. The chain carries TRBV11-2 and TRBJ2-7; tentative D call: TRBD2 (7 bases). This CDR3 is built from 16 residues. The V gene lost 4 bases and the J gene lost 0 bases, with 16 bases spanning the gap. The germline CDR1 and CDR2 sequences are SGHAT and FQNNGV. DNA of the CDR3: TGTGCCAGCAGCTCCCCCTCCCGGGGGGCCTCCTACGAGCAGTACTTC. It translates to CASSSPSRGASYEQYF.

This sequence joins TRBV28 and TRBJ2-5; unclear D gene. V was trimmed by 4 bases and J by 5 bases, leaving 17 bases between them. The CDR3 loop spans 15 amino acids. Germline V gene lookup returns CDR1 MDHEN and CDR2 SYDVKM. In DNA form, the CDR3 reads TGTGCCAGCAGTTCCCGGACCCGTCAGTGGGAGACCCAGTACTTC. Translation gives CASSSRTRQWETQYF.

The V gene is TRBV7-9, the J gene TRBJ2-7; the D gene is possibly TRBD2 (5 bases). Per the germline V gene, CDR1 is SEHNR and CDR2 is FQNEAQ (reference sequence). V lost 1 base and J lost 6, with 10 bases in between. CDR3 length equals 13 residues. This chain's CDR3 is CASSLGGVSEQYF. The CDR3 nucleotides read TGTGCCAGCAGCTTAGGGGGAGTATCCGAGCAGTACTTC.

The V gene is TRBV29-1, the J gene TRBJ2-4; tentative D call: TRBD2 (5 bases). Germline values: CDR1 SQVTM, CDR2 ANQGSEA. This CDR3 contains 15 residues. V gave up 4 bases and J gave up 0 bases, with 13 bases separating them. DNA for the CDR3: TGCAGCGTTGGGGCTTTCGGGGTAGCCAAAAACATTCAGTACTTC. Amino acid sequence: CSVGAFGVAKNIQYF.

V and J are TRBV7-9 and TRBJ1-4; D perhaps matches TRBD1 (5 bases). V was clipped by 4 bases and J by 0 bases, with 18 bases between them. CDR3 length: 18 amino acids. From germline, CDR1 is SEHNR and CDR2 FQNEAQ (reference sequence). CDR3: CASSSRPLEGPTNEKLFF. The CDR3, as DNA: TGTGCCAGCAGCTCAAGACCTCTGGAGGGGCCAACTAATGAAAAACTGTTTTTT.

J is TRBJ2-7 and V is TRBV5-4; the D gene is possibly TRBD2 (5 bases). V lost 4 bases to trimming and J lost 3 bases, with 17 bases between them. This CDR3 is built from 15 residues. Germline CDR1 reads SGHNT; CDR2 reads YYREEE (reference sequence). CDR3 sequence: CASSPGGIEDYEQYF. In nucleotides, the CDR3 is TGTGCCAGCAGCCCCGGAGGTATCGAAGACTACGAGCAGTACTTC. Filled out from reference TRBV5-4 and TRBJ2-7, the complete variable domain reads ETGVTQSPTHLIKTRGQQVTLRCSSQSGHNTVSWYQQALGQGPQFIFQYYREEENGRGNFPPRFSGLQFPNYSSELNVNALELDDSALYLCASSPGGIEDYEQYFGPGTRLTVT.

The chain combines TRBV4-1 with TRBJ1-4; D unresolved. V gave up 4 bases and J gave up 7 bases, with 7 bases separating them. The CDR3 covers 12 residues. Per germline, CDR1 MGHRA and CDR2 YSYEKL. The CDR3 here is CASSPLAEKLFF. In DNA, the CDR3 is TGCGCCAGCAGCCCCCTTGCTGAAAAACTGTTTTTT.

V usage is TRBV15 and J usage is TRBJ2-3; D may be TRBD2 (6 bases). The CDR3 is made up of 15 amino acids. V dropped 3 bases and J dropped 5 bases, with 15 bases sitting between them. In germline, CDR1 is LNHNV, CDR2 YYDKDF (reference sequence). CDR3 DNA sequence: TGTGCCACCAGCAGGGGAGGAGTAGGAGAAGATACGCAGTATTTT. This translates into CATSRGGVGEDTQYF.